The TCR beta chain under discussion was sequenced for a study of T cells in Graves' hyperthyroidism and ophthalmopathy. As for the study in general: Initial diagnosis, before any treatment, was when peripheral blood was collected.

RNA transcripts served as the template for amplifying TCR beta CDR3 regions. The TCR CDR3 first-round RT-PCR relied on the HTBI primer set. TCRdb redid the calling of the multiplex PCR reads with MiXCR, one entry per CDR3 protein. The profile shows 210,000 or so distinct CDR3 sequences, 17% of them singletons. Researchers barred patients who had uncontrolled infection, other autoimmune disease, pregnancy or lactation. The ends lost 2 bases at V and 6 bases at J; junction bases unmatched: 6. There are 13 residues in the CDR3. Germline V gives CDR1 DFQATT, CDR2 SNEGSKA (reference sequence). This clonotype was detected ten times or more.

Sequencing was carried out using blood. The TCR originated in a man aged 50 to 60 with Graves' hyperthyroidism. The chain links TRBV20-1 to TRBJ2-7; the match to TRBD2 covers 8 bases. DNA of the CDR3: TGCAGTGCTAGATTCCCTAGCGGGCGCGAGCAGTACTTC. Translation gives CSARFPSGREQYF.